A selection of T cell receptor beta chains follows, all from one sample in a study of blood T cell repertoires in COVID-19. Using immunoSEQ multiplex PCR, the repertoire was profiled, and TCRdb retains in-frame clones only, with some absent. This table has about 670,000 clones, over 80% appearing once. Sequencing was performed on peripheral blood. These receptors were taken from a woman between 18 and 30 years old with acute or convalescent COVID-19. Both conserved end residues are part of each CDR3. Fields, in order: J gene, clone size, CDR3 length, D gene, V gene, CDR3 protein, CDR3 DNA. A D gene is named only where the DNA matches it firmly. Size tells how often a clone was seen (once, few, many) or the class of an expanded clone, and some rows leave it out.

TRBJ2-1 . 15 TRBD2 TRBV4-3 CASSPGTSSSGEQFF TGCGCCAGCAGCCCCGGGACTAGTAGTTCGGGTGAGCAGTTCTTC
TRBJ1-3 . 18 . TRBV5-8 CASSRQWAEDNSGNTIYF TGTGCCAGCAGCCGACAATGGGCCGAGGACAACTCTGGAAACACCATATATTTT
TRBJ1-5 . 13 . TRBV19 CASSSTLVRPQHF TGTGCCAGTAGTTCCACTTTAGTTCGGCCCCAGCATTTT
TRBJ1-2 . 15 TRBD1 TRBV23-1 CASSFPDRAFHGYTF TGCGCCAGCAGTTTCCCCGACAGGGCTTTTCATGGCTACACCTTC
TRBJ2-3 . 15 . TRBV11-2 CASSFADSRADTQYF TGTGCCAGCAGCTTTGCCGACTCCAGGGCAGATACGCAGTATTTT
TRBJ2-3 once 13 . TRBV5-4 CASSSQSTDTQYF TGTGCCAGCAGCTCGCAGAGCACAGATACGCAGTATTTT
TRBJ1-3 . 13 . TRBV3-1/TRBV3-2 CASSQTGRDTIYF TGTGCCAGCAGCCAAACCGGTCGAGACACCATATATTTT
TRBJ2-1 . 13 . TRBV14 CASSQDRGSEQFF TGTGCCAGCAGCCAAGATAGGGGTTCTGAGCAGTTCTTC
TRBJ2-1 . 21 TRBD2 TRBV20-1 CSASPYPSSGESLSSYNEQFF TGCAGTGCTAGTCCTTACCCCTCTAGCGGGGAGTCCCTGAGCTCCTACAATGAGCAGTTCTTC
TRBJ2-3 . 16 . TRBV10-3 CAISERAGPSTDTQYF TGTGCCATCAGTGAGCGTGCGGGGCCTAGCACAGATACGCAGTATTTT
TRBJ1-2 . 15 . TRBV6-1 CASSEAAAEYYGYTF TGTGCCAGCAGTGAAGCGGCAGCGGAGTACTATGGCTACACCTTC
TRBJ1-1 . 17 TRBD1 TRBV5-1 CASSWVQGFRRHTEAFF TGCGCCAGCAGCTGGGTACAGGGGTTCCGCCGGCACACTGAAGCTTTCTTT
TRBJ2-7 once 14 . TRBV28 CASRSTGTDYEQYF TGTGCCAGCAGATCGACAGGGACTGACTACGAGCAGTACTTC
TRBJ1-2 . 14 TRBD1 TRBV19 CASSSKGTGNGYTF TGTGCCAGTAGTTCTAAAGGGACAGGGAATGGCTACACCTTC
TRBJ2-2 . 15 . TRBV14 CASSQIRANTGELFF TGTGCCAGCAGCCAAATCCGAGCGAACACCGGGGAGCTGTTTTTT
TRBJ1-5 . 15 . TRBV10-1 CASSESTETDQPQHF TGCGCCAGCAGTGAGTCGACAGAAACCGATCAGCCCCAGCATTTT
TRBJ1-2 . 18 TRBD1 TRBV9 CASSAYPAPEGADYGYTF TGTGCCAGCAGCGCGTACCCTGCCCCGGAGGGGGCGGACTATGGCTACACCTTC
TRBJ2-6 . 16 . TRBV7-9 CASSLPDYSGANVLTF TGTGCCAGCAGCTTACCAGATTACTCTGGGGCCAACGTCCTGACTTTC
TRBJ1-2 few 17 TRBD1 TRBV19 CASSIGPLRRQGAGYTF TGTGCCAGTAGTATAGGCCCCCTCCGGCGGCAGGGGGCTGGCTACACCTTC
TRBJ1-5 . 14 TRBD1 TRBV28 CASSLDRLEQPQHF TGTGCCAGCAGTTTGGACAGGCTTGAACAGCCCCAGCATTTT
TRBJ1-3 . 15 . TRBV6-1 CASSEGAASGNTIYF TGTGCCAGCAGTGAGGGGGCCGCATCTGGAAACACCATATATTTT
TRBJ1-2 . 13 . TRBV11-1 CASSPQENYGYTF TGTGCCAGCAGCCCTCAGGAAAACTATGGCTACACCTTC
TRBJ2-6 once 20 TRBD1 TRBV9 CASSVEDGQGPSSGANVLTF TGTGCCAGCAGCGTAGAAGACGGACAGGGCCCGAGCTCTGGGGCCAACGTCCTGACTTTC
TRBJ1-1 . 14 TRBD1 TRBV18 CASSPYRGGTEAFF TGTGCCAGCTCACCATACAGGGGAGGCACTGAAGCTTTCTTT
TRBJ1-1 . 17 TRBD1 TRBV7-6 CASSLAPGQGVNTEAFF TGTGCCAGCAGCTTAGCCCCCGGACAGGGCGTGAACACTGAAGCTTTCTTT
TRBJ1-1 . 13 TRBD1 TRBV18 CASCPPGGPEAFF TGTGCCAGCTGCCCCCCAGGGGGCCCTGAAGCTTTCTTT
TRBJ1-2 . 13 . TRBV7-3 CASSETRGDGYTF TGTGCCAGCAGCGAGACACGGGGGGATGGCTACACCTTC
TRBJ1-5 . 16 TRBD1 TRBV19 CASSTQDRASNQPQHF TGTGCCAGTAGTACTCAAGACAGGGCGAGCAATCAGCCCCAGCATTTT
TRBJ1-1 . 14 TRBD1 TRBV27 CASSLTGGNTEAFF TGTGCCAGCAGTTTGACAGGGGGGAACACTGAAGCTTTCTTT
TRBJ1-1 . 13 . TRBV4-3 CASSQDMNTEAFF TGCGCCAGCAGCCAAGACATGAACACTGAAGCTTTCTTT
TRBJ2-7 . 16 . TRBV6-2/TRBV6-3 CASSYVFGQGTNEQYF TGTGCCAGCAGTTACGTCTTCGGGCAGGGAACTAACGAGCAGTACTTC
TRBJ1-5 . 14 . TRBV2 CASSETGWHQPQHF TGTGCCAGCAGTGAAACAGGGTGGCATCAGCCCCAGCATTTT
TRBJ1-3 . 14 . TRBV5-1 CASSLGGSGNTIYF TGCGCCAGCAGCTTAGGCGGCTCTGGAAACACCATATATTTT
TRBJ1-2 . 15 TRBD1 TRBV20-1 CSASRFGGRGEGYTF TGCAGTGCTAGTCGGTTCGGAGGCAGGGGGGAGGGCTACACCTTC
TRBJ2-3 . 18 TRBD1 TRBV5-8 CASSFRVTGGGPTDTQYF TGTGCCAGCAGCTTTCGAGTGACAGGGGGGGGGCCCACAGATACGCAGTATTTT
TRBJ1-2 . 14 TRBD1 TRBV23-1 CASSQGQGEGGYTF TGCGCCAGCAGTCAAGGACAGGGTGAGGGTGGCTACACCTTC
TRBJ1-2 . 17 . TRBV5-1 CASSLTPLQGALNGYTF TGCGCCAGCAGCTTGACTCCATTACAGGGAGCGCTTAATGGCTACACCTTC
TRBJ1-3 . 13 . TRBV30 CAFLPGADRTIYF TGTGCCTTCCTTCCAGGGGCCGACCGGACCATATATTTT
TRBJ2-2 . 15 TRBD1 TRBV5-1 CASSGDRGNTGELFF TGCGCCAGCAGCGGGGACAGGGGAAACACCGGGGAGCTGTTTTTT
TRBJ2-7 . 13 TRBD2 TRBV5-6 CASELAGSYEQYF TGTGCCAGCGAACTAGCGGGGTCCTACGAGCAGTACTTC
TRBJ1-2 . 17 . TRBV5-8 CASSPRRAGLRGYGYTF TGTGCCAGCAGCCCGAGGAGGGCCGGGTTAAGGGGCTATGGCTACACCTTC
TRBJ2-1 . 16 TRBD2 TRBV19 CASSPRTSGDHNEQFF TGTGCCAGTAGTCCTCGGACTAGCGGGGACCACAATGAGCAGTTCTTC
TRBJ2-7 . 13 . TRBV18 CASSPSLFMEQYF TGTGCCAGCTCACCGTCCCTCTTTATGGAGCAGTACTTC
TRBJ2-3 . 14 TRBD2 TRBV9 CASSDLAGTDTQYF TGTGCCAGCAGCGATCTAGCGGGCACAGATACGCAGTATTTT
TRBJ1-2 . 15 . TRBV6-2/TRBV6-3 CASSPRRGHGYGYTF TGTGCCAGCAGCCCCCGGCGGGGGCACGGCTATGGCTACACCTTC
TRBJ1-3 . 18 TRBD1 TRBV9 CASSVAHPTGGEGNTIYF TGTGCCAGCAGCGTAGCCCATCCGACAGGGGGCGAAGGAAACACCATATATTTT
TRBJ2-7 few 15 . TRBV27 CASSSPRGATYEQYF TGTGCCAGCAGCTCACCTCGGGGGGCCACCTACGAGCAGTACTTC
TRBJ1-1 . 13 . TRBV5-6 CASSLGLTYEAFF TGTGCCAGCAGCTTGGGTCTAACGTATGAAGCTTTCTTT
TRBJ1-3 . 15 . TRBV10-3 CAIRDGGSPGNTIYF TGTGCCATCAGGGACGGGGGGTCCCCTGGAAACACCATATATTTT
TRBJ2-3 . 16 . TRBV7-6 CASSPPVAGNTDTQYF TGTGCCAGCAGCCCACCGGTAGCTGGTAATACAGATACGCAGTATTTT
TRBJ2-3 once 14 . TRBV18 CASALASSADTQYF TGTGCCAGCGCCCTAGCGTCGTCCGCAGATACGCAGTATTTT
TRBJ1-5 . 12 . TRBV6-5 CASSLYNQPQHF TGTGCCAGCAGTCTCTACAATCAGCCCCAGCATTTT
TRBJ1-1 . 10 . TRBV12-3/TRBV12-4 CASSPDTAFF TGTGCCAGCAGTCCCGACACGGCTTTCTTT
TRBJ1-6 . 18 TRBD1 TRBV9 CASSSPRNRGSYNSPLHF TGTGCCAGCAGCTCCCCCCGGAACAGGGGGTCCTATAATTCACCCCTCCACTTT
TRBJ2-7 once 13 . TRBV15 CATSLDRSYEQYF TGTGCCACCAGCCTAGACAGGTCCTACGAGCAGTACTTC
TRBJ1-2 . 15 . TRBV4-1 CASSQGLDRIYGYTF TGCGCCAGCAGCCAAGGTCTCGACAGAATCTATGGCTACACCTTC
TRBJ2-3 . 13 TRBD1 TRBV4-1 CARKRQGTDTQYF TGCGCCAGAAAAAGACAGGGGACAGATACGCAGTATTTT
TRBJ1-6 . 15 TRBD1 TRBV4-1 CASSPQGADNSPLHF TGCGCCAGCAGCCCTCAGGGGGCGGATAATTCACCCCTCCACTTT
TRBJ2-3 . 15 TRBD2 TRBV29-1 CSVETGTSDTDTQYF TGCAGCGTTGAAACTGGGACTAGCGACACAGATACGCAGTATTTT
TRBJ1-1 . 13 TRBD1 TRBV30 CAWRPDRDPEAFF TGTGCCTGGAGACCGGACAGGGATCCTGAAGCTTTCTTT